This T cell receptor (beta chain) stems from a study of identical twins. One entry per CDR3 protein, called by TCRdb with MiXCR from the 5' RACE reads. The top ten clones hold around 1.9% of a sample with some 710,000 distinct CDR3 sequences, 5.5% to 6.5% of them seen once. The CDR3 extends over 17 amino acids. The V and J ends lost 8 bases and 3 bases, in that order; junction bases with no gene match: 16. The germline gives CDR1 SGHRS, CDR2 YFSETQ. The receptor comes from a man aged 18 to 35 in good health. Sequencing used naive T cells sorted from blood. The gene calls are TRBV5-1 and TRBJ2-2; TRBD2 aligns across 7 bases. CDR3: CASSPGPRAGDTGELFF. CDR3 DNA sequence: TGCGCCAGTTCTCCCGGGCCCAGGGCGGGAGACACCGGGGAGCTGTTTTTT.